The 14 T cell receptor beta chains in this list originate from one sample, sequenced in a study of blood T cell repertoires in COVID-19. Profiled with immunoSEQ multiplex PCR; TCRdb holds only in-frame clones, not every one. The repertoire holds some 150,000 clones, with about 86% as singletons. The sample taken for sequencing was peripheral blood. These TCRs come from a woman aged 60 to 75 with acute or convalescent COVID-19.

The chain has TRBV19 and TRBJ2-3; 9 positions match TRBD2. The CDR3 extends over 15 amino acids. The germline gives CDR1 LNHDA, CDR2 SQIVND (reference sequence). V gave up 3 bases and J gave up 4 bases; unmatched junction bases: 5. The CDR3 spells CASSIYSGGSDTQYF. Here the CDR3 DNA reads TGTGCCAGTAGTATTTATAGCGGGGGATCAGATACGCAGTATTTT.

The V gene is TRBV5-6, the J gene TRBJ1-3, with a weak D call TRBD1 (6 bases). Germline CDR1 is SGHDT and CDR2 is YYEEEE. The CDR3 extends over 16 amino acids. The V and J ends lost 4 bases and 2 bases respectively, with 16 bases between them. In nucleotides, the CDR3 is TGTGCCAGCAGCGCAGACAGGCCAACCCCTGGAAACACCATATATTTT. This codes for CASSADRPTPGNTIYF.

This clone was seen a few times. V is TRBV4-1 and J is TRBJ1-2; the D gene is possibly TRBD1 (6 bases). This CDR3 comprises 15 residues. Germline loops: CDR1 MGHRA, CDR2 YSYEKL. Trimming shortened V by 5 bases and J by 2 bases, and 15 bases separated the two germline ends. CDR3 nucleotide sequence: TGCGCCAGCAGCGAAGGACAGAAACTCAACTATGGCTACACCTTC. Protein sequence: CASSEGQKLNYGYTF.

The rearrangement joins TRBV28 to TRBJ1-2, with 10 positions matching TRBD1. The CDR3 consists of 16 residues. Per the germline V gene, CDR1 is MDHEN and CDR2 is SYDVKM. Germline trimming cut 2 bases from V and 3 bases from J; bases unmatched to any gene: 6. CDR3 coding DNA: TGTGCCAGCAGTTTAAGGGACAGGGGCCCTGACTATGGCTACACCTTC. It translates to CASSLRDRGPDYGYTF.

The V gene is TRBV5-1, the J gene TRBJ2-1, with 14 bases identical to TRBD2. Germline V CDR1 and CDR2: SGHRS, YFSETQ. Germline trimming cut 3 bases from V and 0 bases from J; bases unmatched to any gene: 5. The CDR3 has 18 residues. The CDR3 is CASSSGLAGVVSYNEQFF. Here the CDR3 DNA reads TGCGCCAGCAGCTCGGGACTAGCGGGGGTCGTCTCCTACAATGAGCAGTTCTTC.

The chain joins TRBV19 to TRBJ2-7, with a possible D match to TRBD1 (6 bases). V was cut by 4 bases and J by 2 bases, with 18 bases left in between. CDR1 and CDR2 from the germline V gene are LNHDA and SQIVND (reference sequence). The CDR3 spans 16 residues. The CDR3 coding sequence is TGTGCCAGTAGTAGCCCTACAGGGATCCCTACCTACGAGCAGTACTTC. This encodes CASSSPTGIPTYEQYF.

The V call is TRBV30, the J call TRBJ1-2, with TRBD1 matching 8 bases. Germline V gene lookup returns CDR1 GTSNPN and CDR2 SVGIG (reference sequence). Unmatched junction bases numbered 16, after V lost 5 bases and J lost 8 bases. This CDR3 has 15 residues. The CDR3 here is CAWSWGQVKRGGYTF. The CDR3 bases are TGTGCCTGGTCATGGGGACAGGTAAAACGAGGAGGCTACACCTTC.

The rearrangement uses TRBV5-1 and TRBJ1-4; D possibly corresponds to TRBD1 (6 bases). Germline CDR1 is SGHRS and CDR2 is YFSETQ. The V end was cut by 4 bases, the J end by 5 bases, with 12 bases between. The CDR3 covers 14 residues. CDR3 in amino acids: CASSLMRGNEKLFF. The CDR3, as DNA: TGCGCCAGCAGCCTGATGAGGGGGAATGAAAAACTGTTTTTT. The full variable domain, in which reference TRBV5-1 and TRBJ1-4 provide the parts outside the CDR3, is KAGVTQTPRYLIKTRGQQVTLSCSPISGHRSVSWYQQTPGQGLQFLFEYFSETQRNKGNFPGRFSGRQFSNSRSEMNVSTLELGDSALYLCASSLMRGNEKLFFGSGTQLSVL.

V gene TRBV20-1 combines with J gene TRBJ2-4, with a possible D match to TRBD1 (6 bases). The CDR3 is 11 amino acids. Trimming shortened V by 6 bases and J by 8 bases, and 11 bases separated the two germline ends. Germline V gives CDR1 DFQATT, CDR2 SNEGSKA (reference sequence). The chain's CDR3 is CSAETGDIQYF. The DNA of the CDR3 is TGCAGTGCCGAGACAGGCGACATTCAGTACTTC.

Details on this clone: The sample has other DNA sequences that encode this CDR3 too. The CDR3 loop reads CASRDRGYEQYF. CDR3 DNA sequence: TGCGCCAGCAGGGACAGGGGTTACGAGCAGTACTTC. The rearrangement uses TRBV10-2 and TRBJ2-7; the match to TRBD1 covers 9 bases. Per germline, CDR1 WSHSY and CDR2 SAAADI. Trimming at V came to 6 bases and at J to 4 bases, leaving 1 base not matched to a gene. This CDR3 contains 12 residues.

A note on this clone: The junction shows a germline mismatch at one end, possibly a read error. The V call is TRBV6-5, the J call TRBJ1-5, with TRBD1 identical over 10 bases. Germline CDR1 and CDR2: MNHEY and SVGAGI. The CDR3 runs 12 residues. CDR3 region: CASSPPGQGIDF. In DNA form, the CDR3 reads TGTGCCAGCAGCCCGCCGGGACAGGGGATAGATTTT.

This clone was found once. The chain employs TRBV25-1 and TRBJ2-7, with D unresolved. CDR1 is MGHDK and CDR2 is SYGVNS in the germline V gene. The CDR3 spans 13 residues. Trimming removed 10 bases at V and 3 bases at J, with 16 bases between. The CDR3 region has the DNA TGTGCCAATCAGACACCTACTTTCTACGAGCAGTACTTC. This codes for CANQTPTFYEQYF.

J is TRBJ2-3 and V is TRBV10-3; 8 positions agree with TRBD1. This CDR3 is 14 amino acids long. V was pared by 3 bases and J by 4 bases, with 3 bases of the junction left unmatched. The germline V gene has CDR1 ENHRY and CDR2 SYGVKD. CDR3 residues: CAISEGQGADTQYF. CDR3 nucleotide sequence: TGTGCCATCAGTGAAGGACAGGGAGCAGATACGCAGTATTTT.

The J gene is TRBJ1-2, the V gene TRBV18; no definite D call. Trimming took 6 bases from V and 7 from J, leaving 18 bases between them. Germline CDR1 KGHSH, CDR2 LQKENI. The CDR3 extends over 14 amino acids. CDR3 amino acids: CASSLLGSTGGYTF. Written as DNA, the CDR3 is TGTGCCAGCTCGCTGCTCGGGAGTACGGGTGGCTACACCTTC.